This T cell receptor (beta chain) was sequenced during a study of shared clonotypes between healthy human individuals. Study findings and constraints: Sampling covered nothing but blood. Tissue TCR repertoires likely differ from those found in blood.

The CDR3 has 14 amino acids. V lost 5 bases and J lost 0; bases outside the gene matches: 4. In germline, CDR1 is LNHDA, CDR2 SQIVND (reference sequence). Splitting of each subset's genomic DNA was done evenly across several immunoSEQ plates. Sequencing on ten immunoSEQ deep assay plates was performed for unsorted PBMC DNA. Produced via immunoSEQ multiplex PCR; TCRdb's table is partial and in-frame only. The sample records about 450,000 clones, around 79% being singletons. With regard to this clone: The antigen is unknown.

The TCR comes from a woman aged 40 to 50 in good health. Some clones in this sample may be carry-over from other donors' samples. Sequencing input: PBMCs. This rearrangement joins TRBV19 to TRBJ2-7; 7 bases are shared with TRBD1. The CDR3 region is CASSGTVSSYEQYF. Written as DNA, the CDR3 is TGTGCCAGTAGTGGGACAGTAAGCTCCTACGAGCAGTACTTC.